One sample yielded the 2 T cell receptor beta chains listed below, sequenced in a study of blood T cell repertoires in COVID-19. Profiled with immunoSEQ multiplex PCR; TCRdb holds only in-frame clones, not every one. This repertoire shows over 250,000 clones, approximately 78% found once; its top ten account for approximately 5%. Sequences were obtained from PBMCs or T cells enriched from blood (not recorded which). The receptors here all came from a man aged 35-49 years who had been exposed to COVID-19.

The CDR3 DNA reads TGTGCCAGCAGTTACTCGGGCAGCAGACTGTTTTTT. It translates to CASSYSGSRLFF. The chain couples TRBV6-6 to TRBJ1-4; no clear D. V was shortened by 0 bases and J by 13 bases, with 9 bases between the two germline ends. CDR1 is MNHNY and CDR2 is SVGAGI in the germline V gene (reference sequence). This CDR3 has 12 residues.

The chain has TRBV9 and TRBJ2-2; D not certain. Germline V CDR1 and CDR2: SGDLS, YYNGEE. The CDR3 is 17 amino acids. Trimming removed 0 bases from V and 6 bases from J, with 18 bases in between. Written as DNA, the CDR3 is TGTGCCAGCAGCGTAGCTACGGGTATCGTGGCGGCCGGGGAGCTGTTTTTT. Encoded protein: CASSVATGIVAAGELFF.